The TCR beta chain described here comes from a study of T cell responses to AZD1222 COVID-19 vaccine. Study-wide results and limits: Unmutated regions of variants are reportedly targeted by nearly half of spike-specific TCRs. Increases in Spike-specific TCR breadth and depth were seen after two AZD1222 doses. Sampled repertoires all dated from after the peak T cell response. Baseline serology detected seropositivity in only a handful of AZD1222 recipients.

This clone was observed a single time. What it binds is unknown. TCRdb keeps only in-frame clones here, not all; method: immunoSEQ multiplex PCR. Found here are about 120,000 clones, roughly nine tenths of them singletons; the top ten hold 5% to 6.5%. This clonotype was sampled from an adult in good health. The sample consisted of peripheral blood, taken on day 0 of AZD1222 vaccination.

This CDR3 is CASSAQETQYF. CDR3 nucleotide sequence: TGTGCCAGCAGCGCTCAAGAGACCCAGTACTTC. The chain couples TRBV7-9 to TRBJ2-5; D unresolved. CDR1 SEHNR and CDR2 FQNEAQ come from the germline V gene (reference sequence). CDR3 length equals 11 residues. The ends were cut back, 5 bases at V and 2 bases at J, with 3 bases in the middle.